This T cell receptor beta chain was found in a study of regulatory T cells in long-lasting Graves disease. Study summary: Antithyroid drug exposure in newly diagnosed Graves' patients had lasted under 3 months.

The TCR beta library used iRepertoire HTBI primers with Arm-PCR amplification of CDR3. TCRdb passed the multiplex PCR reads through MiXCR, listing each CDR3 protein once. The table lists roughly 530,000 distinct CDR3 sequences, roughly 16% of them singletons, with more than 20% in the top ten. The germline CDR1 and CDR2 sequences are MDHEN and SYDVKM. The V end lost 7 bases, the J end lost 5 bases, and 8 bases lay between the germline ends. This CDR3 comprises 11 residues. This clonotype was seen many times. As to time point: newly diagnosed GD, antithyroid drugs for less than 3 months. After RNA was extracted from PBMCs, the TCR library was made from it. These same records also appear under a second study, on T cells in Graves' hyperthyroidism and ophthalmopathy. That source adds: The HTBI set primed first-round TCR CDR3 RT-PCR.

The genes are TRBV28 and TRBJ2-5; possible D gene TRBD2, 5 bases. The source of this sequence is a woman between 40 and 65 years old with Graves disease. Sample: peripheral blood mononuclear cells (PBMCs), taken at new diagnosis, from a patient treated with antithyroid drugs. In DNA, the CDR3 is TGTGCCAGCACTGGCGGGGAGACCCAGTACTTC. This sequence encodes CASTGGETQYF.